This record looks at one T cell receptor (beta chain) sequence and its context. Its antigen is as yet unknown. The sample belongs to a study of T cells in localized non-small cell lung cancer. General study results and limits: Median approximately 50 top-100 tumor clones were shared with paired adjacent lung.

Produced via immunoSEQ multiplex PCR; TCRdb's table is partial and in-frame only. The sample holds about 1,500 clones, roughly 26% seen once. According to the study, adjacent lung free of atypia was obtained at least 2 cm from the tumor margin. CDR1 and CDR2 (germline): MNHGY, SAAAGT. The CDR3 runs to 15 residues. Germline trimming cut 2 bases from V and 4 bases from J; bases unmatched to any gene: 4. Sequencing used normal lung tissue next to the tumor, obtained before any cancer treatment. The chain uses TRBV6-8 and TRBJ2-3, with 9 nucleotides matching TRBD2. The clonotype originates from a male donor at least 60 years old with stage I lung adenocarcinoma. This CDR3 reads CASSYGGGASDTQYF. The CDR3 DNA is TGTGCCAGCAGTTACGGCGGGGGGGCCTCAGATACGCAGTATTTT.